The rows below give T cell receptor beta chains drawn from one sample of a study of blood T cells in healthy people across ages. TCRdb re-derived calls from the 5' RACE reads in MiXCR, one entry per CDR3 protein. The sample lists about 930,000 distinct CDR3 sequences; about 27% were seen once. These data are also associated with another study on T cells of mothers and their children.

Sequencing was done on a sample of blood. The receptor source for this set is a woman in her forties in good health. The CDR3 runs from the conserved cysteine through the conserved F or W. D genes are given only for firm matches. Size values are once, few and many counts, or a class for expanded clones, and some rows have none.

TRBV5-4,TRBD2,many,TRBJ2-7,TGTGCCAGCAGCTTGGTGGCTAGCGGGGGGATCGAGCAGTACTTC,CASSLVASGGIEQYF
TRBV5-1,TRBD1,-,TRBJ2-7,TGCGCCTGCAGCTTGGAACCCGGGACAGGGAGCCACGAGCAGTACTTC,CACSLEPGTGSHEQYF
TRBV19,TRBD2,few,TRBJ2-1,TGTGCCAGTAGTTTCACGCTGGGAGGGGTCAATGAGCAGTTCTTC,CASSFTLGGVNEQFF
TRBV5-5,-,many,TRBJ1-1,TGTGCCAGCAGCTACTCTGGACTCATGAACACTGAAGCTTTCTTT,CASSYSGLMNTEAFF
TRBV28,TRBD2,few,TRBJ2-3,TGTGCCAGCAGTTCGACTAGCGGGGTTACAGATACGCAGTATTTT,CASSSTSGVTDTQYF
TRBV14,-,few,TRBJ2-3,TGTGCCAGCAGCCAAGATCGCCGGGGTGCCTACAATGAGCAGTATTTT,CASSQDRRGAYNEQYF
TRBV7-2,TRBD2,many,TRBJ2-5,TGTGCCAGCAGCCTAATGGGACTAGCGGAGACCCAGTACTTC,CASSLMGLAETQYF
TRBV6-2/TRBV6-3,TRBD1,-,TRBJ1-1,TGTGCCAGCAGTTACTCGCCGACGGACATCTTCTACGGACAGGAAGAAGCTTTCTTT,CASSYSPTDIFYGQEEAFF
TRBV29-1,TRBD1,few,TRBJ2-2,TGCAGCGCCTTACAGGGGCGGGCCGGGGAGCTGTTTTTT,CSALQGRAGELFF
TRBV7-2,-,-,TRBJ1-2,TGTGCCAGCAGCGTCACAGAGAGAGGTACCTATGGCTACACCTTC,CASSVTERGTYGYTF
TRBV5-1,-,few,TRBJ2-7,TGCGCCAGCAGCCGGGGAGGGGGAGGGGAGGAGCAGTACTTC,CASSRGGGGEEQYF
TRBV29-1,-,few,TRBJ2-5,TGCAGCGTTGTAGGACAGACGTACCAAGAGACCCAGTACTTC,CSVVGQTYQETQYF
TRBV20-1,TRBD2,-,TRBJ2-7,TGCAGTGCTACAATGGGACTAGGAGCCTACGAGCAGTACTTC,CSATMGLGAYEQYF
TRBV25-1,TRBD2,-,TRBJ2-1,TGTGCCAGCAGGACCCCGGCTAGCGGGGACAATGAGCAGTTCTTC,CASRTPASGDNEQFF
TRBV7-9,-,-,TRBJ1-1,TGTGCCAGCAGCCCACAGCAGGGAAGCGGCACTGAAGCTTTCTTT,CASSPQQGSGTEAFF
TRBV2,-,-,TRBJ1-2,TGTGCCAGCAGTGGAAGCCTGGGATATGGCTACACCTTC,CASSGSLGYGYTF
TRBV2,-,-,TRBJ1-5,TGTGCCAGCAGTGAATCGGTCAATCAGCCCCAGCATTTT,CASSESVNQPQHF
TRBV21-1,-,-,TRBJ2-7,TGTGCCAGCAGCAAAGCCTGGGACGGACAACTCTACGAGCAGTACTTC,CASSKAWDGQLYEQYF
TRBV30,TRBD1,few,TRBJ2-4,TGTGCAAGTGCGACAGGGGATGGAAACATTCAGTACTTC,CASATGDGNIQYF
TRBV15,TRBD2,many,TRBJ2-5,TGTGCCACCAGCAGGCGGGGGGCGACCCAGTACTTC,CATSRRGATQYF
TRBV12-3/TRBV12-4,-,-,TRBJ1-1,TGTGCCAGCAGTTTAGGGGTATTGAACACTGAAGCTTTCTTT,CASSLGVLNTEAFF
TRBV5-1,TRBD2,many,TRBJ2-5,TGCGCCAGCAGCGATCCTAGCGGGGCAGAGACCCAGTACTTC,CASSDPSGAETQYF
TRBV7-2,-,-,TRBJ2-1,TGTGCCAGCAGCGTACAGGGCCGAGGTTACAATGAGCAGTTCTTC,CASSVQGRGYNEQFF
TRBV6-1,-,-,TRBJ1-5,TGTGCCAGCAGTTCCGACAGGTTAAATAATCAGCCCCAGCATTTT,CASSSDRLNNQPQHF
TRBV2,-,-,TRBJ1-2,TGTGCCAGCAGTGATCCTGGGGGGGTACAGGGCTACACCTTC,CASSDPGGVQGYTF
TRBV28,-,few,TRBJ2-7,TGTGCCAGCAGTTTAAGTGATAGCAGGGCTTCCTACGAGCAGTACTTC,CASSLSDSRASYEQYF
TRBV4-3,-,-,TRBJ2-3,TGCGCCAGCAGCCAAGAACGGGTTTTCCCCACAGATACGCAGTATTTT,CASSQERVFPTDTQYF
TRBV7-2,-,-,TRBJ2-5,TGTGCCAGCAGCCAAAGACAGCGACAAGAGACCCAGTACTTC,CASSQRQRQETQYF
TRBV3-1,-,-,TRBJ2-1,TGTGCCAGCAGCCAAGACCCCCAGGGGCCAGAGACCCAGTTCTTC,CASSQDPQGPETQFF
TRBV5-1,TRBD1,-,TRBJ2-5,TGCGCCAGCAGGGCGTGGGGGACAGGGACTTTGGAGACCCAGTACTTC,CASRAWGTGTLETQYF
TRBV7-9,-,many,TRBJ2-7,TGTGCCAGCAGCGATACCCTTTTGGACGAGCAGTACTTC,CASSDTLLDEQYF
TRBV11-1,TRBD2,many,TRBJ2-4,TGTGCCAGCGAGCCCGGGACTAGCGGGGCGAACATTCAGTACTTC,CASEPGTSGANIQYF
TRBV12-3/TRBV12-4,TRBD1,many,TRBJ1-2,TGTGCCAGCACCAAACAGGGGGCGCAGAACTATGGCTACACCTTC,CASTKQGAQNYGYTF
TRBV24-1,-,-,TRBJ2-5,TGTGCCACCAGTGATTCCCGGGGCCTCGCCAAGCAGTACTTC,CATSDSRGLAKQYF
TRBV29-1,-,many,TRBJ2-7,TGCAGCGTTGAGGGGGACGGCTCCGAGCAGTACTTC,CSVEGDGSEQYF
TRBV4-1,TRBD1,many,TRBJ1-2,TGCGCCAGCAGCCCCGGACAGGGCCCCTATGGCTACACCTTC,CASSPGQGPYGYTF
TRBV11-1,-,few,TRBJ1-4,TGTGCCAGCAGCCAAGAGATGGGAACTAATGAAAAACGGTTTTTT,CASSQEMGTNEKRFF
TRBV20-1,TRBD1,-,TRBJ2-1,TGCAGTGCTCCGGGGACAGGGGTGTACAATGAGCTGTTCTTC,CSAPGTGVYNELFF
TRBV6-1,TRBD2,few,TRBJ2-3,TGTGCCAGCAGTGAACTAGCGGGGGGGGGAGATACGCAGTATTTT,CASSELAGGGDTQYF
TRBV11-3,-,-,TRBJ2-7,TGTGCCAGCAGCTCCCAGGGGGGGATAAACGAGCAGTACTTC,CASSSQGGINEQYF
TRBV12-3/TRBV12-4,-,-,TRBJ2-2,TGTGCCAGCAGCTTTATGGTGGGAGATGGAGCCGGGGAGCTGTTTTTT,CASSFMVGDGAGELFF
TRBV15,-,few,TRBJ1-5,TGTGCCACCAAGGGGGGCGGAGCATATAGCAATCAGCCCCAGCATTTT,CATKGGGAYSNQPQHF
TRBV12-3/TRBV12-4,-,-,TRBJ1-2,TGTGCCAGCAGAGCCGATATGGCCGTGGGCTACACCTTC,CASRADMAVGYTF
TRBV7-8,-,-,TRBJ2-7,TGTGCCAGCAGCTTAGGATTTGGGAAGGGAAATTACTACGAGCAGTACTTC,CASSLGFGKGNYYEQYF
TRBV3-1,-,few,TRBJ1-6,TGTGCCAGCAGCCAAGCAGGAACTAATTCACCCCTCCACTTT,CASSQAGTNSPLHF
TRBV20-1,TRBD1,few,TRBJ1-1,TGCAGTGCTAGGACAGGGTACGGTGAAGCTTTCTTT,CSARTGYGEAFF
TRBV6-6,TRBD1,many,TRBJ2-7,TGTGCCAGCAGAACCGGGACAGGGGGCAGCTACGAGCAGTACTTC,CASRTGTGGSYEQYF
TRBV6-1,TRBD2,few,TRBJ2-3,TGTGCCGACAGTGAACTAGCGGGGGGGCCAGATACGCAGTATTTT,CADSELAGGPDTQYF
TRBV5-4,-,-,TRBJ2-7,TGTGCCAGCAGCCCAGCCACAGGGACCCACGAGCAGTACTTC,CASSPATGTHEQYF
TRBV11-1,TRBD1,-,TRBJ2-1,TGTGCCAGCAGCTCCGAAAGGACAGGGGTGAATGAGCAGTTCTTC,CASSSERTGVNEQFF
TRBV11-2,TRBD1,-,TRBJ2-7,TGTGCCAGCAGCCCCCCACCGGACAGGCGGCGGTACGAGCAGTACTTC,CASSPPPDRRRYEQYF
TRBV7-9,-,-,TRBJ1-6,TGTGCCAGCAGCGAGGAGTGGTTGAATTCACCCCTCCACTTT,CASSEEWLNSPLHF
TRBV20-1,-,-,TRBJ2-5,TGCGGTGCTAGAGACACAGGTGGAGGGTCTAGGGAGCAGTACTTC,CGARDTGGGSREQYF
TRBV18,-,few,TRBJ2-5,TGTGCCAGCTCGTCTTATATAGAGACCCAGTACTTC,CASSSYIETQYF